The sequence of this TCR beta chain was determined in a study of human T cells and chemical hapten exposure (dated by TCRdb to the early 2020s). Turning to the overall study: For sensitization, 2% DPC in acetone was applied to a roughly 2 cm by roughly 2 cm area of upper inner arm skin. Libraries were combined into a pool for sequencing, and differences in TCR yield between samples came mainly from small differences in library volumes within the pool. Patients additionally received weekly therapeutic DPC doses to the scalp throughout the roughly 24-week study period. Most of the patients in the cohort were female, and the cohort covered alopecia areata with under or over 50% scalp involvement, alopecia totalis and alopecia universalis. Twenty-nine alopecia patients provided blood for TCR sequencing at one to four time points (pre-sensitization, 2, 6 and 24 weeks). The study tracked peripheral blood TCR repertoire changes in vivo during primary and secondary sensitization to the hapten diphenylcyclopropenone (DPC) in alopecia patients. Patch testing was performed on the upper back with Finn chambers containing 0.01% DPC, and the patch tests were scored after 6 days according to International Contact Dermatitis Research Group standards. Blood samples were taken from patients before sensitization (week 0) and at 2, 6 and about 24 weeks after DPC sensitization.

Interpreted using the paper, the time point label stands for: patch test 1, 2 weeks after DPC sensitization. Per the publication, the treatment or condition label means: therapeutic diphenylcyclopropenone sensitization with weekly scalp DPC. Blood at each patch-test visit was drawn before the patch test was applied. Patients were eligible if aged 18 to 70, diagnosed with alopecia and judged suitable for DPC therapy, and pregnant patients were excluded. Unfractionated whole blood was collected in Tempus Blood RNA tubes, and total RNA was extracted from that blood. Library creation used RACE. TCRdb records NextSeq 500 as the sequencer. Library preparation attached unique molecular identifiers to individual cDNA molecules for quantitative, reproducible TCR counting. From each blood RNA sample, both TCR alpha and TCR beta chains were sequenced. In the original analysis: The median number of TCRs per sample was 90,000 to 100,000, ranging from 23,224 to 690,600. V, J and CDR3 annotation of the TCR reads was performed with the Decombinator software suite. For the PS versus PT1 abundance plots, all samples were subsampled to the same number of TCRs (28,000). TCRs were defined as expanded if absent before sensitization and observed at least eight times at the 2-week time point. Starting from the raw public reads, TCRdb applied fastp trimming at Q25, assembled clones with MiXCR and retained in-frame beta chains. Identical CDR3 proteins give one entry, which carries the most common genes and DNA. What appears here as the V and J calls and clone size reflects TCRdb's work, not the paper's. The sample contains approximately 82,000 distinct CDR3 sequences, roughly 12% of them found a single time. The ten most abundant clones make up around 3.2% of the sample.

The CDR3 contains 16 residues, cysteine and phenylalanine counted. Solely the CDR3 DNA is kept, with 48 bases framed from the first base. The germline V gene supplies CDR1 SGHVS and CDR2 FQNEAQ. The germline V end is reduced by 6 bases and the J end by 3 bases; junction bases left unmatched: 10. This clonotype was recorded many times. Its antigen is currently not known. Base qualities are not recorded, but no much larger clone differs from it by a single base. Findings and caveats that apply to the study as a whole: Compared with pre-sensitization or healthy control sets, expanded TCRs formed significantly more large CDR3 similarity clusters, which is consistent with antigen-driven responses. The number of TCRs above 1 in 1000 frequency did not change with DPC sensitization; there was no evidence of global repertoire structure alterations. Repeated subsampling changed both the strength of the expansion versus patch-test correlation and the threshold at which that correlation became significant. A positive correlation was found between the number of PT1 expanded TCRs and patch test score, with significance reached at thresholds 8, 16 and 32 but not 4. All patients had alopecia, a presumed autoimmune disease, so their immune response might differ from that of healthy individuals.

The sequence is built from TRBV7-8 and TRBJ2-3, with 9 central nucleotides matching TRBD2. The specimen was whole blood, collected in connection with sensitization to the hapten diphenylcyclopropenone (DPC). This sequence was found in a woman aged 60-75 years with alopecia areata. Some clones in this sample may be carry-over from other donors' samples. The CDR3 region has the sequence CASSRGAAGGTDTQYF. In nucleotide form, the sequence is TGTGCCAGCAGTCGAGGGGCAGCGGGGGGAACAGATACGCAGTATTTT.